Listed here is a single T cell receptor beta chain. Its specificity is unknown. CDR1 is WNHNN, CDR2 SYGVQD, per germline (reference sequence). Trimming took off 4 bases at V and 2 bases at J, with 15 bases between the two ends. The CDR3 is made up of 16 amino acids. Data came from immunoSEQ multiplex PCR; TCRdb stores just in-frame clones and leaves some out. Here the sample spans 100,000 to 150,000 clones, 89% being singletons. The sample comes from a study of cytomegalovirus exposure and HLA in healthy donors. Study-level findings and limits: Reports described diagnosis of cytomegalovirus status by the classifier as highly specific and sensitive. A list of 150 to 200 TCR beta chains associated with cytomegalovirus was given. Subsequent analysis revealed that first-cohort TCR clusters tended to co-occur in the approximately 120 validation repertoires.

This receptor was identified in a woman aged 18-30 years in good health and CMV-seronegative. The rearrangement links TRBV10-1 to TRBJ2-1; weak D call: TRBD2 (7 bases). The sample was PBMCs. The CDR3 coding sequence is TGCGCCAGCAGTGGTTCATGGGGGGGGCCCTACAATGAGCAGTTCTTC. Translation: CASSGSWGGPYNEQFF.